Listed below are T cell receptor beta chains from one sample, sequenced in a study of shared clonotypes between healthy human individuals. Some clones are missing from TCRdb's copy, which holds only in-frame ones; the method was immunoSEQ multiplex PCR. The sample lists about 1.9 million clones, around 93% seen once, with around 1.8% in the top ten. What was sequenced was naive CD8+ T cells from PBMCs. The receptor source for this set is a man aged 18 to 29 in good health. Some clones in this sample may be carry-over from other donors' samples. The CDR3 runs from the conserved cysteine through the conserved F or W. A D gene is named only where the DNA matches it firmly. Rows give clone size only sometimes, using once, few, many, or a class for an expanded clone.

cdr3_nt: TGTGCCAGCGCCAGGGGGCGCATAGGATATTACGAGCAGTACTTC; cdr3_aa: CASARGRIGYYEQYF; clone_size: -; v_call: TRBV14; d_call: TRBD1; j_call: TRBJ2-7
cdr3_nt: TGTGTCGCCCAGAAAGCGGCGTTCGAGGGCACTGAAGCTTTCTTT; cdr3_aa: CVAQKAAFEGTEAFF; clone_size: -; v_call: TRBV28; d_call: -; j_call: TRBJ1-1
cdr3_nt: TGTGCCAGCAGCGCTGAGGGGGGCAGTTCCTACGAGCAGTACTTC; cdr3_aa: CASSAEGGSSYEQYF; clone_size: -; v_call: TRBV9; d_call: -; j_call: TRBJ2-7
cdr3_nt: TGTGCCAGCAGCCTAGACAGGGCCACTAACTATGGCTACACCTTC; cdr3_aa: CASSLDRATNYGYTF; clone_size: -; v_call: TRBV7-9; d_call: TRBD1; j_call: TRBJ1-2
cdr3_nt: TGTGCCAGTACCTTCGCGGTTAGCTCCTACAATGAGCAGTTCTTC; cdr3_aa: CASTFAVSSYNEQFF; clone_size: -; v_call: TRBV19; d_call: -; j_call: TRBJ2-1
cdr3_nt: TGTGCCAGCAGTTACCCAGGGGGCCAACAGCCCCAGCATTTT; cdr3_aa: CASSYPGGQQPQHF; clone_size: once; v_call: TRBV6-6; d_call: TRBD1; j_call: TRBJ1-5
cdr3_nt: TGTGCCAGCAGTCTAAATAGCGGCGAAGGGTCCAATGAGCAGTTCTTC; cdr3_aa: CASSLNSGEGSNEQFF; clone_size: -; v_call: TRBV27; d_call: -; j_call: TRBJ2-1
cdr3_nt: TGCGCCAGCAGCCAAAGTGTCGATCATCGGAATTCACCCCTCCACTTT; cdr3_aa: CASSQSVDHRNSPLHF; clone_size: -; v_call: TRBV4-1; d_call: -; j_call: TRBJ1-6
cdr3_nt: TGTGCCAGCAGCGTCGGGACCGCTAGCACAGATACGCAGTATTTT; cdr3_aa: CASSVGTASTDTQYF; clone_size: once; v_call: TRBV9; d_call: -; j_call: TRBJ2-3
cdr3_nt: TGCGCCAGCAGCCGCCCACTAGCGGGAGGGATAAACTCCTACGAGCAGTACTTC; cdr3_aa: CASSRPLAGGINSYEQYF; clone_size: -; v_call: TRBV5-1; d_call: TRBD2; j_call: TRBJ2-7
cdr3_nt: TGTGCCAGCACCGGGGGGAATGAGCAGTTCTTC; cdr3_aa: CASTGGNEQFF; clone_size: -; v_call: TRBV27; d_call: TRBD2; j_call: TRBJ2-1
cdr3_nt: TGTGCCAGCAGGGTCCGGAATAGGGTCGCTGAAGCTTTCTTT; cdr3_aa: CASRVRNRVAEAFF; clone_size: -; v_call: TRBV27; d_call: -; j_call: TRBJ1-1
cdr3_nt: TGTGCCAGCAGTGGGGACAGGGGTCTCACCGGGGAGCTGTTTTTT; cdr3_aa: CASSGDRGLTGELFF; clone_size: -; v_call: TRBV27; d_call: TRBD1; j_call: TRBJ2-2
cdr3_nt: TGTGCCAGCAGCCCCCTCCGGTATAGTGAAGCTTTCTTT; cdr3_aa: CASSPLRYSEAFF; clone_size: -; v_call: TRBV7-9; d_call: -; j_call: TRBJ1-1
cdr3_nt: TGCAGCGAATGGACAGGGGTCAATGAGCAGTTCTTC; cdr3_aa: CSEWTGVNEQFF; clone_size: -; v_call: TRBV29-1; d_call: TRBD1; j_call: TRBJ2-1
cdr3_nt: TGTGCCAGTAGTACGGGACAGGGGGTATGGTACAATGAGCAGTTCTTC; cdr3_aa: CASSTGQGVWYNEQFF; clone_size: -; v_call: TRBV19; d_call: TRBD1; j_call: TRBJ2-1
cdr3_nt: TGCGCCAGCAGCTCCTCAACTAGCGGGCCTTCCTACGAGCAGTACTTC; cdr3_aa: CASSSSTSGPSYEQYF; clone_size: -; v_call: TRBV5-1; d_call: TRBD2; j_call: TRBJ2-7
cdr3_nt: TGTGCCAGCAGCGCTACCTTCGGGCGGGCCCAAGAGACCCAGTACTTC; cdr3_aa: CASSATFGRAQETQYF; clone_size: -; v_call: TRBV28; d_call: -; j_call: TRBJ2-5
cdr3_nt: TGTGCCAGCAGCTTAGATCCGGGAGCCAGCACAGTCTATGGCTACACCTTC; cdr3_aa: CASSLDPGASTVYGYTF; clone_size: -; v_call: TRBV7-8; d_call: -; j_call: TRBJ1-2
cdr3_nt: TGCGCCAGCAGCTCTCTAGCGGCGAACACCGGGGAGCTGTTTTTT; cdr3_aa: CASSSLAANTGELFF; clone_size: -; v_call: TRBV5-1; d_call: TRBD2; j_call: TRBJ2-2
cdr3_nt: TGTGCCAGCAGTTTGGATAGCGGGATCCAAGAGACCCAGTACTTC; cdr3_aa: CASSLDSGIQETQYF; clone_size: once; v_call: TRBV28; d_call: TRBD2; j_call: TRBJ2-5
cdr3_nt: TGTGCCAGCAGGGCTTGGAGTAATTCACCCCTCCACTTT; cdr3_aa: CASRAWSNSPLHF; clone_size: -; v_call: TRBV27; d_call: -; j_call: TRBJ1-6
cdr3_nt: TGCGCCAGCAGCCATCCCCCGGGCCGGAGCGGGAATGAGCAGTTCTTC; cdr3_aa: CASSHPPGRSGNEQFF; clone_size: once; v_call: TRBV4-1; d_call: -; j_call: TRBJ2-1
cdr3_nt: TGTGCCACACACCCATCTTCCATTAACACAGATACGCAGTATTTT; cdr3_aa: CATHPSSINTDTQYF; clone_size: once; v_call: TRBV6-1; d_call: -; j_call: TRBJ2-3
cdr3_nt: TGTGCCAGCAGTGTAACTAGCGGCACGCTGCTTCTCACAGATACGCAGTATTTT; cdr3_aa: CASSVTSGTLLLTDTQYF; clone_size: -; v_call: TRBV28; d_call: TRBD2; j_call: TRBJ2-3
cdr3_nt: TGCAGCGCCGAGAGGGGAGGTTCTGAAGCTTTCTTT; cdr3_aa: CSAERGGSEAFF; clone_size: -; v_call: TRBV29-1; d_call: -; j_call: TRBJ1-1
cdr3_nt: TGTGCCAGCAGTCCCCTCTACGAGCAGTACTTC; cdr3_aa: CASSPLYEQYF; clone_size: few; v_call: TRBV28; d_call: -; j_call: TRBJ2-7
cdr3_nt: TGCGCCAGCAGCTTAAATTGGGGGCAGGGGACCTACGAGCAGTACTTC; cdr3_aa: CASSLNWGQGTYEQYF; clone_size: -; v_call: TRBV5-1; d_call: -; j_call: TRBJ2-7
cdr3_nt: TGTGCCAGCAGCTTGGTTTCTGTTTTGAGGGGCGGGAAAGAGACCCAGTACTTC; cdr3_aa: CASSLVSVLRGGKETQYF; clone_size: -; v_call: TRBV5-4; d_call: -; j_call: TRBJ2-5
cdr3_nt: TGTGCCACCAGCAGTTCAGGTACAGGGGCAAATGAGCAGTTCTTC; cdr3_aa: CATSSSGTGANEQFF; clone_size: -; v_call: TRBV15; d_call: TRBD1; j_call: TRBJ2-1
cdr3_nt: TGTGCCAGCAGCCAGACTCAGCCAGATACGCAGTATTTT; cdr3_aa: CASSQTQPDTQYF; clone_size: -; v_call: TRBV9; d_call: -; j_call: TRBJ2-3
cdr3_nt: TGTGCCAGCAGTGGGTCGAGCGGGAGCTCCTACAATGAGCAGTTCTTC; cdr3_aa: CASSGSSGSSYNEQFF; clone_size: once; v_call: TRBV2; d_call: TRBD2; j_call: TRBJ2-1
cdr3_nt: TGTGCCAGCAGTTGGAGGGACTGGCGGGACGAGCAGTACTTC; cdr3_aa: CASSWRDWRDEQYF; clone_size: -; v_call: TRBV2; d_call: -; j_call: TRBJ2-7
cdr3_nt: TGTGCCAGCAGCGTAGGCGGATCCTTCTCCTACGAGCAGTACTTC; cdr3_aa: CASSVGGSFSYEQYF; clone_size: -; v_call: TRBV9; d_call: -; j_call: TRBJ2-7
cdr3_nt: TGTGCCAGCAGCTATGGACTAGCGGCGAGCTCCTACAATGAGCAGTTCTTC; cdr3_aa: CASSYGLAASSYNEQFF; clone_size: -; v_call: TRBV7-8; d_call: TRBD2; j_call: TRBJ2-1
cdr3_nt: TGTGCCAGCAGTTTTAGCGGATACAATCAGCCCCAGCATTTT; cdr3_aa: CASSFSGYNQPQHF; clone_size: -; v_call: TRBV27; d_call: -; j_call: TRBJ1-5
cdr3_nt: TGCGCCAGCAGCCAAGATCGAGGGACAGGTGCCTACGAGCAGTACTTC; cdr3_aa: CASSQDRGTGAYEQYF; clone_size: -; v_call: TRBV4-1; d_call: TRBD1; j_call: TRBJ2-7
cdr3_nt: TGTGCCACCAGCAGTGCAGGGACCCCCAGGGATACGCAGTATTTT; cdr3_aa: CATSSAGTPRDTQYF; clone_size: once; v_call: TRBV15; d_call: -; j_call: TRBJ2-3
cdr3_nt: TGTGCCAGCAGCGAGGGACAGGAAACGAACACTGAAGCTTTCTTT; cdr3_aa: CASSEGQETNTEAFF; clone_size: -; v_call: TRBV11-2; d_call: TRBD1; j_call: TRBJ1-1
cdr3_nt: TGTGCCAGCAGTCCCATTGAGGATGAGCAGTTCTTC; cdr3_aa: CASSPIEDEQFF; clone_size: -; v_call: TRBV7-9; d_call: -; j_call: TRBJ2-1
cdr3_nt: TGTGCCACCAATACGAACACTGAAGCTTTCTTT; cdr3_aa: CATNTNTEAFF; clone_size: -; v_call: TRBV10-3; d_call: -; j_call: TRBJ1-1
cdr3_nt: TGTGCCAGCAGTTTAGGTTACTACGAGCAGTACTTC; cdr3_aa: CASSLGYYEQYF; clone_size: once; v_call: TRBV28; d_call: -; j_call: TRBJ2-7
cdr3_nt: TGTGCCAGCAGCTTAGGACAGGGGTCCGCAGATACGCAGTATTTT; cdr3_aa: CASSLGQGSADTQYF; clone_size: -; v_call: TRBV13; d_call: TRBD1; j_call: TRBJ2-3
cdr3_nt: TGTGCCAGCAGCCCAACCGGGACAGAACATGGCTACACCTTC; cdr3_aa: CASSPTGTEHGYTF; clone_size: once; v_call: TRBV7-3; d_call: TRBD1; j_call: TRBJ1-2
cdr3_nt: TGTGCCAGCAGTTTAGAGGCAGGGCCCCTTCTAGATACGCAGTATTTT; cdr3_aa: CASSLEAGPLLDTQYF; clone_size: -; v_call: TRBV27; d_call: -; j_call: TRBJ2-3
cdr3_nt: TGTGCCAGCAGCTTACAAAGCGGGGCCGAGCAGTTCTTC; cdr3_aa: CASSLQSGAEQFF; clone_size: -; v_call: TRBV7-2; d_call: TRBD2; j_call: TRBJ2-1
cdr3_nt: TGTGCCAGCAGCCACGGAGGGCAATACGAGCAGTACTTC; cdr3_aa: CASSHGGQYEQYF; clone_size: -; v_call: TRBV7-9; d_call: -; j_call: TRBJ2-7
cdr3_nt: TGTGCCAGCAGTCCGGGGACTAGCGGCTCCTACGAGCAGTACTTC; cdr3_aa: CASSPGTSGSYEQYF; clone_size: -; v_call: TRBV27; d_call: TRBD2; j_call: TRBJ2-7
cdr3_nt: TGTGCCAGCAGCGTAGGAAGAGGGAGGGGCCATGAGCAGTTCTTC; cdr3_aa: CASSVGRGRGHEQFF; clone_size: -; v_call: TRBV9; d_call: TRBD2; j_call: TRBJ2-1
cdr3_nt: TGTGCCAGCAGTTTATCATCGGATTACGAGCAGTACTTC; cdr3_aa: CASSLSSDYEQYF; clone_size: once; v_call: TRBV27; d_call: -; j_call: TRBJ2-7